This T cell receptor beta chain derives from a study of shared clonotypes between healthy human individuals (TCRdb year 2020). Concerning the study at large: A couple of women and three men aged 18 to 49 years were included in the cohort. For each donor, three plates each were used for CD4 naive and CD4 memory, two plates were used for CD8 naive, and one plate was used for CD8 memory. To estimate repertoire size and how much clonotype sharing occurs between individuals, the study deeply sequenced the blood TCR repertoires of roughly 5 healthy adults. Different laboratories and diverse techniques were used to prepare libraries and sequence TCR repertoires, to increase sequencing depth and limit assay-specific biases. Between about 0.8 and 9 billion PBMCs per donor were obtained by leukapheresis.

General study outcomes and caveats: Compared with non-shared clonotypes, clonotypes shared by all four sorted-subset donors had higher generation probabilities. Sharing across a few donors was observed for about 5% of naive CD4, about 4% of naive CD8, about 2.3% of memory CD4, and about 0.39% of memory CD8 clonotypes. Estimated clonotype richness was generally larger for naive than for memory subsets. Sampling was restricted to blood, and TCR repertoires in tissue are likely to differ from TCR repertoires in blood. Incomplete sequencing was indicated by rarefaction of sorted-subset datasets, despite the large sequencing depth. Pairwise subsampling indicated that sequencing depth was expected to affect the degree of clonotype sharing among donors. The genetic and exposure-history diversity represented was limited by the small number of donors.

About this clone: This receptor's antigen is unknown. No base-level quality is on record; no much larger clone is a single base apart.

V is pared back by 4 bases and J by 8 bases, with 18 bases lying between the germline termini. According to the germline V gene (reference sequence), CDR1 reads SEHNR and CDR2 reads FQNEAQ. The CDR3 spans 15 residues, from the cysteine through the phenylalanine. The only DNA kept is the CDR3, 45 bases in frame from the first base. The donors were healthy, HIV-negative adults with no recently reported acute infections or vaccinations. All donors were Caucasian adults living in Nashville, Tennessee, USA. CD4+ T cells were enriched by magnetic negative selection; naive cells were then positively selected on CD45RA, and the negative fraction formed the memory subset. Blood was collected by leukapheresis, and PBMCs were isolated by Ficoll-Histopaque density gradient centrifugation and then cryopreserved in liquid nitrogen vapor phase. Analytical flow cytometry was used to check the purity and quantity of every magnetically sorted T cell population. Genomic DNA was isolated from every sorted fraction and measured by UV absorbance on a Nanodrop 2000c.

TCR CDR3 regions were amplified from genomic DNA by multiplex PCR using the deep immunoSEQ assay. Extracted genomic DNA from each cell subset was distributed evenly across all wells of several immunoSEQ 96-well plates, and each plate was treated as a replicate. For sorted subsets, 150 to 200 ng genomic DNA, equal to 30,000 or so T cell genomes, was loaded into each replicate PCR. Purified libraries were quantified with a Qubit 3.0 fluorometer, sized on a Bioanalyzer 2100, and re-quantified with the KAPA Library Quantification kit. Every immunoSEQ 96-well plate was sequenced on a separate single-read 150-cycle Illumina NextSeq 550 flow cell. In the original analysis: Because the immunoSEQ output included only junctional sequences and no quality scores, the filtering could not be the same as the filtering used for full-length reads. To assign V/J genes and CDR3, sequences were annotated against IMGT germline references using PyIR, a Python wrapper for IgBLAST v1.9. Reads were filtered out if the reads had weak V/J assignments (E-value above 1e-6), no CDR3, stop codons, out-of-frame junctions, or ambiguous translated residues. A V3J clonotype was defined by an identical inferred V gene, J gene, and CDR3 amino acid sequence. The percentage overlap between two repertoires was calculated by dividing the number of shared unique clonotypes by the size of the smaller repertoire. Repertoire richness was assessed with RTK rarefaction, the Chao1 estimator, and Recon v2.1 estimates of unobserved clonotypes. Generation probabilities were computed with OLGA for all TCRbeta clonotypes obtained by the gDNA method from several donors. TCRdb obtained this table from immuneACCESS and retained in-frame rearrangements with V and J assigned. These tables miss some clones; where compared with another copy, unresolved V genes account for less than half of the shortfall, and the remainder is unexplained. V and J calls and clone size follow that table, whereas D and trimming were derived from the DNA. The sample includes about 2.3 million clones, with 80% to 95% observed a single time. 0.37% of the sample is taken by the ten largest.

Here the chain combines TRBV7-9 and TRBJ2-1, with the identity of the D gene unclear. This TCR was recovered from a man aged 18 to 29 in good health. Some clones in this sample may be carry-over from other donors' samples. The source material was naive CD4+ T cells from PBMCs. The intended sense of this specimen's cell subset or site label: CD45RA+ positively selected. The encoded CDR3 is CASSSISTQPHEQFF. The sequenced DNA: TGTGCCAGCAGCTCCATTAGCACTCAGCCCCATGAGCAGTTCTTC.